This T cell receptor beta chain was captured by sequencing in a study of shared clonotypes between healthy human individuals. The CDR3 totals 13 residues. V lost 2 bases, J lost 4 bases, and 9 bases lay in between. Germline values: CDR1 SGDLS, CDR2 YYNGEE. CD8 cells regarded as naive lacked CD45RO, were positively chosen for CCR7, and omitted terminally differentiated effector memory CD45RA+ cells. A remark on this clone: Antigen: not known. Other DNA variants within this sample encode the same CDR3.

TCRdb keeps only in-frame clones here, not all; method: immunoSEQ multiplex PCR. The sample has around 2,000,000 clones, about 95% seen once. The study's findings and limits: Estimated richness was generally greater in naive than memory subsets. Several donors shared 4.5% to 6.5% of their naive CD4 clonotypes.

The sequencing input was naive CD8+ T cells sorted from blood. The source of this sequence is a man between 18 and 35 years old in good health. This chain joins TRBV9 and TRBJ1-1; D unresolved. The CDR3, as DNA: TGTGCCAGCAGCGTGGGGTCGGGCACTGAAGCTTTCTTT. As protein: CASSVGSGTEAFF. The full variable domain, with the rest looked up from reference TRBV9 and TRBJ1-1, is DSGVTQTPKHLITATGQRVTLRCSPRSGDLSVYWYQQSLDQGLQFLIQYYNGEERAKGNILERFSAQQFPDLHSELNLSSLELGDSALYFCASSVGSGTEAFFGQGTRLTVV.